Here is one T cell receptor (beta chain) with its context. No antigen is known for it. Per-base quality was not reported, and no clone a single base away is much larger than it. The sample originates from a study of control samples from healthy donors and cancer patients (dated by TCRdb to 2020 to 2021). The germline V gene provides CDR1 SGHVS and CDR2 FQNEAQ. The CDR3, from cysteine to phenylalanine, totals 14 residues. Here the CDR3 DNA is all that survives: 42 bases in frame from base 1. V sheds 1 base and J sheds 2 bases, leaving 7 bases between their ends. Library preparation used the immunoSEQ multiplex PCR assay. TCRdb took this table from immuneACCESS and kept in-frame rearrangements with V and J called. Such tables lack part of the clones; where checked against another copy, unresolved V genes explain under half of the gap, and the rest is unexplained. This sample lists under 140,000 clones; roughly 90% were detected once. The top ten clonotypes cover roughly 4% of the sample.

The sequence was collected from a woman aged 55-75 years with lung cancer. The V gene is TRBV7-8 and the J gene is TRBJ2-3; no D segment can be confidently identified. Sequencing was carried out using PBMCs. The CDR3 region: CASSLGANTDTQYF. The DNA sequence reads TGTGCCAGCAGCTTAGGCGCCAACACAGATACGCAGTATTTT. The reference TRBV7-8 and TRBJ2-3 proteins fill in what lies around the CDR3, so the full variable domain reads GAGVSQSPRYKVAKRGQDVALRCDPISGHVSLFWYQQALGQGPEFLTYFQNEAQLDKSGLPSDRFFAERPEGSVSTLKIQRTQQEDSAVYLCASSLGANTDTQYFGPGTRLTVL.